Detailed here is one T cell receptor beta chain. Antigen: not known. This record comes from a study of Graves' ophthalmopathy and Graves' hyperthyroidism. Whole-study context: At initial diagnosis, peripheral blood was obtained, and this preceded any treatment.

Overall study results and limits: Blood shared most expanded thyroid clonotypes above 0.001 frequency.

The V end lost 4 bases, the J end lost 0 bases, and 16 bases lay between the germline ends. The CDR3 totals 16 residues. Germline-derived CDR1 and CDR2 are LGHNA and YNFKEQ. Ophthalmopathy absent within 18 months of follow-up marked hyperthyroidism as stable. Symptoms, serum thyroxine and TRAb, thyroid ultrasound, and orbital computed tomography formed the diagnostic basis. The authors amplified TCR beta CDR3 regions, and they did so from RNA transcripts for repertoire sequencing. First-round RT-PCR used HTBI primers; second-round multiplex PCR followed. TCRdb used MiXCR to reprocess the multiplex PCR reads, holding one entry per CDR3 protein. The sample lists about 39,000 distinct CDR3 sequences, about 50% occurring once.

Sample: peripheral blood. The source of this sequence is an adult woman with stable Graves' hyperthyroidism. The chain recombines TRBV4-2 with TRBJ2-7; D tentatively fits TRBD1 or TRBD2 (6 bases each). CDR3 in amino acids: CASSPGRRGNSYEQYF. CDR3 DNA: TGTGCCAGCAGCCCCGGCCGGAGGGGGAACTCCTACGAGCAGTACTTC.